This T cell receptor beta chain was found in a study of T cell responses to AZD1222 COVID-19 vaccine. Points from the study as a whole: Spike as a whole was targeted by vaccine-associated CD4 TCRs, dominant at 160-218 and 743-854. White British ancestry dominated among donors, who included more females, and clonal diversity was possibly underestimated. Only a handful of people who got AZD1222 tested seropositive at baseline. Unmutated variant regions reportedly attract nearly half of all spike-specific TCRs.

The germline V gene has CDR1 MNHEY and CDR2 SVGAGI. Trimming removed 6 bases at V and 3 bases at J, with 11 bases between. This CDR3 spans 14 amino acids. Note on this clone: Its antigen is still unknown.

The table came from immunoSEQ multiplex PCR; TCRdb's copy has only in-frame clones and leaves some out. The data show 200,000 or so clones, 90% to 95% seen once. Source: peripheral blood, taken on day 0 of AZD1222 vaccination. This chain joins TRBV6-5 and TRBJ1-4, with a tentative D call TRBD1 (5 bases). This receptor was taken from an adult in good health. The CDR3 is CASSAGPPNEKLFF. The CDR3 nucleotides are TGTGCCAGCAGCGCAGGGCCGCCTAATGAAAAACTGTTTTTT.